The clone carrying this TCR beta chain appeared a single time. Its cognate antigen is unknown. Primers used in a second PCR of about 6 to 11 cycles were a sample-barcoded 5' primer and a J-beta primer mix. Every cDNA molecule carried a tag from a template-switch adaptor bearing 12 random nucleotides. TCRdb analysed the 5' RACE reads with MiXCR anew, one entry per CDR3 protein. This repertoire shows 1.5 million to 2 million distinct CDR3 sequences, around half found once; its top ten account for approximately 2.1%. J was trimmed by 4 bases and V by 3 bases; bases with no gene match: 6. The CDR3 sequence is 16 residues long. From germline, CDR1 is MDHEN and CDR2 SYDVKM. The sample belongs to a study of blood T cells in healthy people across ages. Study-wide points: Calculation of diversity from one million T cells yielded estimates considered to be underestimates.

Material for sequencing was blood. The sequence was obtained from a woman between 40 and 50 years old in good health. J is TRBJ2-1 and V is TRBV28, with 10 bases fitting TRBD2. The chain's CDR3 is CASSLYSGGVYNEQFF. The CDR3 DNA sequence: TGTGCCAGCAGTTTGTACAGCGGGGGGGTATACAATGAGCAGTTCTTC. Using reference TRBV28 and TRBJ2-1 for the parts outside the CDR3, the full variable domain is DVKVTQSSRYLVKRTGEKVFLECVQDMDHENMFWYRQDPGLGLRLIYFSYDVKMKEKGDIPEGYSVSREKKERFSLILESASTNQTSMYLCASSLYSGGVYNEQFFGPGTRLTVL.